This T cell receptor beta chain was identified in a study of Graves' ophthalmopathy and Graves' hyperthyroidism. This clonotype was detected many times. Using RNA transcripts, the TCR beta CDR3 regions were amplified. RT-PCR was first run with HTBI primers, then multiplex PCR in a second round. From the multiplex PCR reads, TCRdb called clonotypes with MiXCR, one entry per CDR3 protein. The sample includes about 400,000 distinct CDR3 sequences, approximately 16% seen only once; the top ten take 1.6%. Germline V lookup: CDR1 SGDLS, CDR2 YYNGEE. This CDR3 contains 15 residues. Between the trimmed V and J ends, which lost 2 bases and 1 base, there was a span of 9 bases.

The sequenced sample was peripheral blood. The TCR comes from a woman aged 18 to 35 with Graves' ophthalmopathy. The chain joins TRBV9 to TRBJ2-2; tentatively, D is TRBD1 (6 bases). The CDR3 is CASSVARGNTGELFF. Here the CDR3 DNA reads TGTGCCAGCAGCGTTGCCAGGGGGAACACCGGGGAGCTGTTTTTT.